The 18 T cell receptor beta chains below were found in one sample sequenced in a study of T cells in Graves' hyperthyroidism and ophthalmopathy. TCR beta CDR3 regions were amplified from RNA transcripts. Carried out on the TCR CDR3, a first-round RT-PCR used the HTBI primer set. Each CDR3 protein gets one entry after TCRdb re-called the multiplex PCR reads with MiXCR. This table has about 640,000 distinct CDR3 sequences, less than 25% appearing once. The sample comprised blood. Receptors originate from a young man with Graves' ophthalmopathy.

This clonotype was observed many times. V and J are TRBV28 and TRBJ2-7; TRBD2 agrees at 7 bases. Germline assignment: CDR1 MDHEN and CDR2 SYDVKM. The J segment lost 4 bases and the V segment lost 6 bases, leaving 6 bases of the junction unmatched. This CDR3 comprises 13 residues. The CDR3 DNA sequence: TGTGCCAGCAGACTGGGCGGGAGTTACGAGCAGTACTTC. Translated, it gives CASRLGGSYEQYF.

This clonotype has just a few counts. CDR3 bases: TGCAGTGCTAGTACTCATTACAATGAGCAGTTCTTC. Its translation is CSASTHYNEQFF. J is TRBJ2-1 and V is TRBV20-1; D not certain. This CDR3 spans 12 amino acids. From germline, CDR1 is DFQATT and CDR2 SNEGSKA (reference sequence). V was clipped by 3 bases and J by 4 bases, with 7 bases between them.

The genes are TRBV6-5 and TRBJ2-7; D not resolved. The CDR3 loop spans 14 amino acids. CDR1 and CDR2 from the germline V gene are MNHEY and SVGAGI. Trimming left V 0 bases short and J 2 bases short, with 8 bases between. The CDR3 loop reads CASSYSDGAYEQYF. In nucleotides, the CDR3 is TGTGCCAGCAGTTACTCTGACGGAGCCTACGAGCAGTACTTC.

In its sample, this clonotype was seen many times. The chain links TRBV3-1 to TRBJ2-1; 9 bases line up with TRBD2. The V and J ends lost 0 bases and 0 bases, in that order; junction bases with no gene match: 6. CDR1 LGHDT and CDR2 YNNKEL come from the germline V gene (reference sequence). The CDR3 has 18 residues. CDR3 nucleotides: TGTGCCAGCAGCCAAGATCCTGCGGGAGGGGACTCCTACAATGAGCAGTTCTTC. As protein: CASSQDPAGGDSYNEQFF.

The chain has TRBV7-2 and TRBJ2-7, with 8 bases identical to TRBD2. The germline V gene encodes CDR1 SGHTA and CDR2 FQGNSA. Trimming at V came to 0 bases and at J to 5 bases, leaving 3 bases not matched to a gene. The CDR3 runs 14 residues. CDR3 sequence reads: CASSLAAGAHEQYF. The DNA for the CDR3 is TGTGCCAGCAGCTTAGCAGCGGGGGCCCACGAGCAGTACTTC.

This clonotype showed up many times. This chain links TRBV30 with TRBJ2-1, with 7 bases fitting TRBD2. V lost 8 bases and J lost 9; bases outside the gene matches: 13. Looked up from germline, CDR1 is GTSNPN and CDR2 is SVGIG (reference sequence). The CDR3 has 13 amino acids. The DNA for the CDR3 is TGTGCCCGTCGGGGGGTGGAGAGTAGTGAGCAGTTCTTC. Protein product: CARRGVESSEQFF.

The gene calls are TRBV6-2 or TRBV6-3 and TRBJ1-5; tentative D call: TRBD1 (5 bases). This CDR3 contains 15 residues. Germline lookup yields CDR1 MNHEY and CDR2 SVGEGT. V was cut by 7 bases and J by 7 bases, with 20 bases left in between. CDR3 in amino acids: CASNPPGGGEQPQHF. For the CDR3, the DNA is TGTGCCAGCAACCCCCCCGGCGGAGGGGAACAGCCCCAGCATTTT.

The rearrangement joins TRBV14 to TRBJ2-3; 8 bases line up with TRBD2. There are 18 residues in the CDR3. The V and J ends lost 1 base and 5 bases, in that order; junction bases with no gene match: 14. The germline gives CDR1 SGHDN, CDR2 FVKESK. CDR3 sequence (DNA): TGTGCCAGCAGCCAAGTCGCAGACGGGAGGGCCATCGGAGATACGCAGTATTTT. It yields the protein CASSQVADGRAIGDTQYF.

This clonotype was detected only a few times. The rearrangement uses TRBV19 and TRBJ1-2; D ambiguous. The V end lost 5 bases, the J end lost 7 bases, and 14 bases lay between the germline ends. Germline CDR1 LNHDA, CDR2 SQIVND (reference sequence). The CDR3 is made up of 13 amino acids. CDR3 sequence: CASSSLTGVGYTF. As DNA, the CDR3 is TGTGCCAGTAGTTCACTCACGGGAGTTGGCTACACCTTC.

The chain employs TRBV7-3 and TRBJ2-1; 10 bases agree with TRBD1. This CDR3 has 16 amino acids. J lost 10 bases, V lost 4 bases, and 13 bases had no gene match. From germline, CDR1 is SGHTA and CDR2 FQGTGA. Written as DNA, the CDR3 is TGTGCCAGCAGCTCCTCCGGGACAGGGGATTTGGGCGAGCAGTTCTTC. This gives the protein CASSSSGTGDLGEQFF. Full variable domain (rest looked up from reference TRBV7-3 and TRBJ2-1): GAGVSQTPSNKVTEKGKYVELRCDPISGHTALYWYRQSLGQGPEFLIYFQGTGAADDSGLPNDRFFAVRPEGSVSTLKIQRTERGDSAVYLCASSSSGTGDLGEQFFGPGTRLTVL.

The rearrangement joins TRBV28 to TRBJ2-1, with D possibly TRBD2 on 5 matching bases. The germline gives CDR1 MDHEN, CDR2 SYDVKM. Trimming shortened V by 6 bases and J by 7 bases, and 25 bases separated the two germline ends. The CDR3 is 17 amino acids. The CDR3 loop is CASSLGDLSSTGNEQFF. The CDR3 region has the DNA TGTGCCAGCAGCCTTGGAGACTTGAGCTCCACGGGGAATGAGCAGTTCTTC.

This clonotype was seen ten or more times. This chain connects TRBV3-1 to TRBJ1-1; no firm D call. The CDR3 is made up of 14 amino acids. CDR1 and CDR2 (germline): LGHDT, YNNKEL (reference sequence). Trimming took off 1 base at V and 7 bases at J, with 13 bases between the two ends. The CDR3 bases are TGTGCCAGCAGCCAAGTTGTAAGTTTGGATGAAGCTTTCTTT. As protein: CASSQVVSLDEAFF.

The chain joins TRBV27 to TRBJ2-5; no definite D call. The CDR3 loop spans 13 amino acids. V was pared by 2 bases and J by 5 bases, with 9 bases between. Germline CDR1 is MNHEY and CDR2 is SMNVEV (reference sequence). The CDR3 bases are TGTGCCAGCAGTTTAAACCCTGCCGAGACCCAGTACTTC. This encodes CASSLNPAETQYF.

CDR3 loop: CASRGTSGLYTQYF. The CDR3 nucleotides read TGTGCCAGCCGTGGGACTAGCGGGCTGTATACGCAGTATTTT. The rearrangement joins TRBV12-3 or TRBV12-4 to TRBJ2-3; TRBD2 aligns across 12 bases. V was clipped by 8 bases and J by 7 bases; unmatched bases: 7. CDR3 length equals 14 residues.

This clonotype was found many times. The V gene is TRBV2, the J gene TRBJ2-2; 7 bases line up with TRBD2. CDR3 length equals 15 residues. Germline V CDR1 and CDR2: SNHLY, FYNNEI. Losses at the gene ends were 4 bases for V and 3 bases for J; bases not matched to a gene: 5. Written as DNA, the CDR3 is TGTGCCAGCAGTGGGCTGCGGGAGCACACCGGGGAGCTGTTTTTT. Protein product: CASSGLREHTGELFF.

The V call is TRBV15, the J call TRBJ1-1; D is perhaps TRBD1 (5 bases). Trimming shortened V by 3 bases and J by 5 bases, and 16 bases separated the two germline ends. Germline loops: CDR1 LNHNV, CDR2 YYDKDF (reference sequence). This CDR3 comprises 15 residues. CDR3 sequence: CATSSAGRGLTEAFF. CDR3 DNA sequence: TGTGCCACCAGCAGCGCGGGACGGGGATTGACTGAAGCTTTCTTT.

Only a few counts were recorded for this clonotype. This sequence joins TRBV28 and TRBJ1-2; 7 bases line up with TRBD1. Trimming removed 5 bases from V and 0 bases from J; junction bases left unmatched: 9. Germline V gene lookup returns CDR1 MDHEN and CDR2 SYDVKM. CDR3 length: 16 amino acids. The chain's CDR3 is CASSTGQARTNYGYTF. The CDR3 DNA is TGTGCCAGCAGTACAGGACAGGCGAGAACTAACTATGGCTACACCTTC.

This clonotype turned up a few times. V gene TRBV4-2 combines with J gene TRBJ2-1, with 7 bases that match TRBD2. V trimming: 8 bases; J trimming: 1 base; junction bases outside the gene matches: 8. Germline lookup yields CDR1 LGHNA and CDR2 YNFKEQ. The CDR3 runs to 15 residues. The CDR3 loop reads CASREGGSSYNEQFF. CDR3 bases: TGTGCCAGCCGGGAAGGCGGGAGTTCCTACAATGAGCAGTTCTTC.